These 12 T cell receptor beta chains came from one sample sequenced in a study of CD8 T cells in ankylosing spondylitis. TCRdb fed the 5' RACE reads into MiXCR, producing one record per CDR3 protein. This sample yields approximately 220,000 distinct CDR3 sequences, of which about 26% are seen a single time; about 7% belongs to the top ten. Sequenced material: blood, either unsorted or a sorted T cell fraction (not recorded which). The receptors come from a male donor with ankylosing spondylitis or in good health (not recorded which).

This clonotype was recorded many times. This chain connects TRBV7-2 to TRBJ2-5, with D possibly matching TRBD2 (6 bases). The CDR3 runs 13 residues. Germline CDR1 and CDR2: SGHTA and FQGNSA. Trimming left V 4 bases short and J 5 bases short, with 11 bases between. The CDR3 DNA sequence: TGTGCCAGCAGCTCCGGGACTGGGGAGACCCAGTACTTC. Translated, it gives CASSSGTGETQYF.

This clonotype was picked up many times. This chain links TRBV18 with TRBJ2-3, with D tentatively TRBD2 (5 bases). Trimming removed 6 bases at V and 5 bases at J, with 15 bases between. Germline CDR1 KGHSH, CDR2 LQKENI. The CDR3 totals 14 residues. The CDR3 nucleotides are TGTGCCAGCTCCATTAGCGCAGCCGAAGATACGCAGTATTTT. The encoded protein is CASSISAAEDTQYF.

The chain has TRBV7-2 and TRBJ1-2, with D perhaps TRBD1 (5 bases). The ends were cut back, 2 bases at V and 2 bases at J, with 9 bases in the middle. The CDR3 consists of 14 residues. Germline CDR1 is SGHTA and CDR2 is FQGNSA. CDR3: CASSLKAGNYGYTF. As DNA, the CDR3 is TGTGCCAGCAGCTTAAAGGCAGGGAACTATGGCTACACCTTC.

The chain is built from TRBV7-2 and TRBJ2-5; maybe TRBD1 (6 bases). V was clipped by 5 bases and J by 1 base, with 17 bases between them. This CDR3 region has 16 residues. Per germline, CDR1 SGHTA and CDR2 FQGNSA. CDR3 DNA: TGTGCCAGCAGCCAGGGGCCGGCCGCGGGCCAAGAGACCCAGTACTTC. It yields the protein CASSQGPAAGQETQYF. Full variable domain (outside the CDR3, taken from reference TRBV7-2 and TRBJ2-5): GAGVSQSPSNKVTEKGKDVELRCDPISGHTALYWYRQSLGQGLEFLIYFQGNSAPDKSGLPSDRFSAERTGGSVSTLTIQRTQQEDSAVYLCASSQGPAAGQETQYFGPGTRLLVL.

Here the CDR3 reads CASSLSPRTSQETQYF. CDR3 in DNA: TGTGCCAGCAGCTTGTCCCCACGGACAAGCCAAGAGACCCAGTACTTC. The chain employs TRBV5-5 and TRBJ2-5; weak D call: TRBD1 (5 bases). The CDR3 is 16 residues long. The V end was cut by 1 base, the J end by 1 base, with 14 bases between. Germline lookup yields CDR1 SGHKS and CDR2 YYEKEE (reference sequence). Variable domain in full (rest from reference TRBV5-5 and TRBJ2-5): DAGVTQSPTHLIKTRGQQVTLRCSPISGHKSVSWYQQVLGQGPQFIFQYYEKEERGRGNFPDRFSARQFPNYSSELNVNALLLGDSALYLCASSLSPRTSQETQYFGPGTRLLVL.

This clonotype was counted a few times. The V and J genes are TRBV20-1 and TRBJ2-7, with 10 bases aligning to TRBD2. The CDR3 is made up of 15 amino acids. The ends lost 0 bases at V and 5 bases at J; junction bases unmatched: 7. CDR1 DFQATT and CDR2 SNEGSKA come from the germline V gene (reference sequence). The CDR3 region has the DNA TGCAGTGCTAGAGATTCAGCGGGAGGGCCTCACGAGCAGTACTTC. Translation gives CSARDSAGGPHEQYF.

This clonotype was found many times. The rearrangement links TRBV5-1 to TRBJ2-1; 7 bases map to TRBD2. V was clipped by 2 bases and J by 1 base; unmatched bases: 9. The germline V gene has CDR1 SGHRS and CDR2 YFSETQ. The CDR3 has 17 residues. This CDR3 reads CASSLGISGKSYNEQFF. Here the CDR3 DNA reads TGCGCCAGCAGCTTAGGTATAAGCGGGAAGTCCTACAATGAGCAGTTCTTC.

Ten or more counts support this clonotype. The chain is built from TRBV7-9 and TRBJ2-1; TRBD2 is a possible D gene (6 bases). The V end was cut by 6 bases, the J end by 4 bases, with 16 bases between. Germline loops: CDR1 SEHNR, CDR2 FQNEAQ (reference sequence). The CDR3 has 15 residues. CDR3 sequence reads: CASRPIPGVYNEQFF. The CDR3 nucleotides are TGTGCCAGCAGACCTATCCCGGGAGTTTACAATGAGCAGTTCTTC.

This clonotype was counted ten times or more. CDR3 in amino acids: CASSLAGTGDTGELFF. The CDR3 nucleotides read TGCGCCAGCAGCTTGGCGGGGACAGGGGACACCGGGGAGCTGTTTTTT. This rearrangement joins TRBV5-1 to TRBJ2-2; TRBD1 agrees at 10 bases. CDR3 size: 16 residues. Trimming took 0 bases from V and 3 from J; bases not matched to a gene: 2. Germline V CDR1 and CDR2: SGHRS, YFSETQ.

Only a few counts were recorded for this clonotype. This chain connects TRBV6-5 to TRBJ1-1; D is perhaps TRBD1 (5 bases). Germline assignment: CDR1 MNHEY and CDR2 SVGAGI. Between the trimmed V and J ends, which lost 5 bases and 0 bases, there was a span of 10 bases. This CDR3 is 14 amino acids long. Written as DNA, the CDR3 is TGTGCCAGCAGTCACCAGGGACTGAACACTGAAGCTTTCTTT. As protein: CASSHQGLNTEAFF.

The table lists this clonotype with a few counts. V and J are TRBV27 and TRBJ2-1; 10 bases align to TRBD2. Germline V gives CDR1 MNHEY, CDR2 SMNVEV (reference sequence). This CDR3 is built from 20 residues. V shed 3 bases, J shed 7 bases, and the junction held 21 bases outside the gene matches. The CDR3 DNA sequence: TGTGCCAGCAGTTTTAGAGGGACAGGTCGATCAGGACTAGCGGCTAATGAGCAGTTCTTC. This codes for CASSFRGTGRSGLAANEQFF.

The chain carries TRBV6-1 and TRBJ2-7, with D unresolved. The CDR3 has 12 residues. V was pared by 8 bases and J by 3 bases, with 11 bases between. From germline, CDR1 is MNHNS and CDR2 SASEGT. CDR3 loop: CASDNPHYEQYF. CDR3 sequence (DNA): TGTGCCAGCGACAACCCCCACTACGAGCAGTACTTC.